This TCR beta chain came from a study of T cells in Graves' hyperthyroidism and ophthalmopathy. Findings and caveats of the study: Most thyroid-expanded clonotypes above 0.001 were also found in blood.

RNA transcripts were the template for amplifying TCR beta CDR3 regions. HTBI primers were the set used in a first-round RT-PCR of the TCR CDR3. TCRdb ran MiXCR on the multiplex PCR reads and lists one entry per CDR3 protein. The sample holds 540,000 or so distinct CDR3 sequences; roughly 14% are singletons and the top ten take under 8%. Turning to this clonotype: The antigen is undetermined.

The germline V gene has CDR1 SGHNT and CDR2 YYREEE (reference sequence). CDR3 size: 14 residues. V gave up 4 bases and J gave up 2 bases; unmatched junction bases: 5. Sequencing used blood. The chain links TRBV5-4 to TRBJ2-5; 7 bases fit TRBD2. This TCR was recovered from a woman aged 25 to 39 with Graves' hyperthyroidism. The CDR3 DNA sequence: TGTGCCAGCAGCGCCGGGACTATACAAGAGACCCAGTACTTC. Translated, it gives CASSAGTIQETQYF.